These T cell receptor beta chains were read from a single sample in a study of blood T cell repertoires in COVID-19. Produced via immunoSEQ multiplex PCR; TCRdb's table is partial and in-frame only. The sample lists 200,000 to 250,000 clones; 82% were seen once. Sequencing was done on a sample of PBMCs or T cells enriched from blood (not recorded which). These receptors were obtained from a man aged 40-50 years who had recovered from COVID-19. CDR3s include the opening cysteine and the closing phenylalanine or tryptophan. The D gene is left open where the match is weak. For some rows the clone size is stated as once, few or many, or as a class when expanded; others skip it.

TRBV7-2	TRBJ2-3	-	once	TGTGCCAGCAGCTTATCCCTAGCACTGGATACGCAGTATTTT	CASSLSLALDTQYF
TRBV4-3	TRBJ1-5	-	-	TGCGCCAGCAGCCTCGAGGCGCAGCAGCCCCAGCATTTT	CASSLEAQQPQHF
TRBV10-3	TRBJ2-7	TRBD2	-	TGTTTAACACGGGCGGGGGGTAGTAAGGACGAGCAGTACTTC	CLTRAGGSKDEQYF
TRBV2	TRBJ2-1	-	few	TGTGCCAGCAGTGTACAACTAGCAGGTTACAATGAGCAGTTCTTC	CASSVQLAGYNEQFF
TRBV29-1	TRBJ1-3	-	-	TGCAGCGTCGGAGACAGAAGCTCTGGAAACACCATATATTTT	CSVGDRSSGNTIYF
TRBV2	TRBJ1-4	TRBD1	-	TGTGCCAGCAGGGCCCGGGGACAGCGAAATGAAAAACTGTTTTTT	CASRARGQRNEKLFF
TRBV28	TRBJ2-1	TRBD1	few	TGTGCCAGCAGTTTGAGACAGGGACACAATGAGCAGTTCTTC	CASSLRQGHNEQFF
TRBV6-2/TRBV6-3	TRBJ2-1	TRBD2	-	TGTGCCAGCAGTTGGACTAGCGGTCCCTACAATGAGCAGTTCTTC	CASSWTSGPYNEQFF
TRBV5-8	TRBJ2-7	TRBD2	-	TGTGCCAGCAGCTTGGGACTAGCGGGAGGGCCGGGCGAGCAGTACTTC	CASSLGLAGGPGEQYF
TRBV10-3	TRBJ1-5	-	-	TGTGCCATCAGTGAGTCGCTTGGCAGGGCGGATCAGCCCCAGCATTTT	CAISESLGRADQPQHF
TRBV7-2	TRBJ1-4	-	-	TGTGCCAGCAGCCCCAGGGTGGAGGAAAAACTGTTTTTT	CASSPRVEEKLFF
TRBV28	TRBJ1-5	-	-	TGTGCCAGCAGTCCCCCCGGACAGAATCAGCCCCAGCATTTT	CASSPPGQNQPQHF
TRBV27	TRBJ2-1	-	-	TGTGCCAGCAGTTGGGCTGATAACAATGAGCAGTTCTTC	CASSWADNNEQFF
TRBV10-3	TRBJ1-5	-	-	TGTGCCATCAGTGAGTCGTCGGCCGGGGGCAATCAGCCCCAGCATTTT	CAISESSAGGNQPQHF
TRBV29-1	TRBJ1-5	TRBD1	many	TGCAGCGTTCAAGGACAGGGGGTGGGTCAGCCCCAGCATTTT	CSVQGQGVGQPQHF
TRBV6-4	TRBJ1-5	TRBD1	-	TGTGCCAGCAGTGACCTAACAGGGGGCCAGTGGAGCAATCAGCCCCAGCATTTT	CASSDLTGGQWSNQPQHF
TRBV7-9	TRBJ2-7	-	-	TGTGCCAGCAGCAACGGGGAGCAGTACTTC	CASSNGEQYF
TRBV7-9	TRBJ2-1	TRBD2	-	TGTGCCAGCAGCCTCGGACTAGCGGGAGAGTACAATGAGCAGTTCTTC	CASSLGLAGEYNEQFF
TRBV2	TRBJ2-7	-	-	TGTGCCAGCAGGGACTTCCTCTCCTACGAGCAGTACTTC	CASRDFLSYEQYF
TRBV24-1	TRBJ1-5	TRBD1	-	TGTGCCACCAGTGATTCCCTCCGCGATGACAGGGGCTATCAGCCCCAGCATTTT	CATSDSLRDDRGYQPQHF
TRBV7-8	TRBJ1-2	-	-	TGTGCCAGCAGCCCCGGTGGCTACACCTTC	CASSPGGYTF
TRBV30	TRBJ2-5	TRBD2	-	TGTGCCTGGAGCGATTTGACTAGCGGGAGGGTAGGGGAGACCCAGTACTTC	CAWSDLTSGRVGETQYF
TRBV4-3	TRBJ1-6	TRBD1	-	TGCGCCAGCAGCCAGTCGCCCGGACAGGGCCGGTATGTTGATTCACCCCTCCACTTT	CASSQSPGQGRYVDSPLHF
TRBV12-3/TRBV12-4	TRBJ2-1	-	-	TGTGCCAGCAGTTTCGGGGGTTTTGAGCAGTTCTTC	CASSFGGFEQFF
TRBV9	TRBJ1-3	TRBD1	-	TGTGCCAGCAGCGTAGCTTCCGGGACAGGGGTTTCTGGAAACACCATATATTTT	CASSVASGTGVSGNTIYF
TRBV7-6	TRBJ2-1	-	-	TGTGCCAGCAGCTCCTTCGAAGGGGGCTCCTACAATGAGCAGTTCTTC	CASSSFEGGSYNEQFF
TRBV27	TRBJ2-5	TRBD1	once	TGTGCCAGCAGTCAACCCGGGACAGAAGAGACCCAGTACTTC	CASSQPGTEETQYF
TRBV3-1/TRBV3-2	TRBJ1-6	-	-	TGTGCCAGCAGCCAAGATAGGGACGTAGGGGGATCACCCCTCCACTTT	CASSQDRDVGGSPLHF
TRBV28	TRBJ1-3	TRBD1	-	TGTGCCAGCAGGACAGGGACTGGAAACACCATATATTTT	CASRTGTGNTIYF
TRBV6-5	TRBJ1-5	-	-	TGTGCCAGCAGGATACAGTATAGCAATCAGCCCCAGCATTTT	CASRIQYSNQPQHF
TRBV28	TRBJ1-2	TRBD1	-	TGTGCCAACATGGACAGGAGCGGATATGGCTACACCTTC	CANMDRSGYGYTF
TRBV12-3/TRBV12-4	TRBJ1-2	-	few	TGTGCCAGCAGGGCCGGGACTCCTTATGGCTACACCTTC	CASRAGTPYGYTF
TRBV28	TRBJ2-1	TRBD1	-	TGTGCCACCTACCGAGACAGGGCGAAAGAGCAGTTCTTC	CATYRDRAKEQFF
TRBV4-2	TRBJ1-4	-	-	TGTGCCAGCAGCCAAGATCTGGGCAGGGCTGAAGAAAAACTGTTTTTT	CASSQDLGRAEEKLFF
TRBV10-3	TRBJ2-1	TRBD2	-	TGTGCCATCAGCCTTACTAGCGGGGAATACAATGAGCAGTTCTTC	CAISLTSGEYNEQFF
TRBV4-1	TRBJ1-3	TRBD1	-	TGCGCCAGCAGCCAAAACAGGGGAGCCTCTGGAAACACCATATATTTT	CASSQNRGASGNTIYF
TRBV7-8	TRBJ2-7	TRBD2	-	TGTGCCAGCAGCCCCCAGCGGGAGCGCCCCAGATCCTACGAGCAGTACTTC	CASSPQRERPRSYEQYF
TRBV2	TRBJ1-2	-	-	TGTGCCAGCACCGAGGGTTGGCAGGCCTATGGCTACACCTTC	CASTEGWQAYGYTF
TRBV12-3/TRBV12-4	TRBJ2-5	-	-	TGTGCCAGCAGTCCAGAAGAGACCCAGTACTTC	CASSPEETQYF
TRBV5-5	TRBJ2-7	TRBD2	-	TGTGCCAGCAGCCCGGGCGGAGGACTAGAGTATTACGAGCAGTACTTC	CASSPGGGLEYYEQYF
TRBV6-1	TRBJ1-2	-	-	TGTGCCAGCAGTGAAGCAGGCGGGGGCGGAGGCTACACCTTC	CASSEAGGGGGYTF
TRBV7-9	TRBJ2-3	TRBD1	-	TGTGCCAGCAGAGCAGGGGGCTTCACAGATACGCAGTATTTT	CASRAGGFTDTQYF
TRBV2	TRBJ2-5	-	-	TGTGCCAGCAGTCCGCGAGAGACCCAGTACTTC	CASSPRETQYF
TRBV5-1	TRBJ2-3	TRBD2	-	TGCGCCAGCAGCCCGCCCGGGACTAGCGGAAGCACAGATACGCAGTATTTT	CASSPPGTSGSTDTQYF
TRBV5-6	TRBJ1-5	-	few	TGTGCCAGCAGCTTAGGCAGGGGATATAGCAATCAGCCCCAGCATTTT	CASSLGRGYSNQPQHF
TRBV5-1	TRBJ2-6	TRBD1	-	TGCGCCAGCAGCTCGGGACAGGGGAGCTCTGGGGCCAACGTCCTGACTTTC	CASSSGQGSSGANVLTF
TRBV11-2	TRBJ2-7	-	-	TGTGCCAGCACCAGGGCGGAACCCTACGAGCAGTACTTC	CASTRAEPYEQYF
TRBV18	TRBJ1-4	TRBD1	-	TGTGCCAGCTCGGAAGGACAGGGGGCAGGAGAAAAACTGTTTTTT	CASSEGQGAGEKLFF
TRBV5-5	TRBJ2-2	-	-	TGTGCCAGCAGCGCAGGATATGGGTCCGGGGAGCTGTTTTTT	CASSAGYGSGELFF
TRBV7-4	TRBJ1-2	-	few	TGTGCCAGCAGCTCGCGGGCAGGGGACTACCTTAACTATGGCTACACCTTC	CASSSRAGDYLNYGYTF
TRBV11-2	TRBJ1-3	TRBD1	-	TGTGCCAGCAGCAGGACAGGGGGCTCACGAAACACCATATATTTT	CASSRTGGSRNTIYF
TRBV11-2	TRBJ2-3	TRBD2	-	TGTGCCAGCAGCTTACTAGCGGGAGGGACAGATACGCAGTATTTT	CASSLLAGGTDTQYF
TRBV3-1/TRBV3-2	TRBJ2-7	TRBD2	-	TGTGCCAGCAGCCAATTTCCTAGCGGGGGACAGGACGAGCAGTACTTC	CASSQFPSGGQDEQYF
TRBV10-2	TRBJ1-1	-	-	TGCGCCAGCACTATACAGGGCGGGGGGACTGAAGCTTTCTTT	CASTIQGGGTEAFF
TRBV4-3	TRBJ2-5	TRBD2	few	TGCGCCAGCAGCCAGATCGGGGGGGAAGAGACCCAGTACTTC	CASSQIGGEETQYF
TRBV7-6	TRBJ2-1	TRBD1	-	TGTGCCAGCAGCTTAACCGACAGGGAGTTCAACAATGAGCAGTTCTTC	CASSLTDREFNNEQFF
TRBV10-3	TRBJ1-1	TRBD1	-	TGTGCCATCAGTGAGGGACAGGGGGCGAACACTGAAGCTTTCTTT	CAISEGQGANTEAFF
TRBV5-1	TRBJ2-5	-	-	TGCGCCAGCATGGTGGGGGCAGGAGAGACCCAGTACTTC	CASMVGAGETQYF
TRBV5-1	TRBJ1-2	-	-	TGCGCCAGCAGCTTGGTCACAGGAATGAGGGGCTACACCTTC	CASSLVTGMRGYTF
TRBV2	TRBJ1-5	-	-	TGTGCCAGCAGCTTGACTACTGTTAGCAATCAGCCCCAGCATTTT	CASSLTTVSNQPQHF